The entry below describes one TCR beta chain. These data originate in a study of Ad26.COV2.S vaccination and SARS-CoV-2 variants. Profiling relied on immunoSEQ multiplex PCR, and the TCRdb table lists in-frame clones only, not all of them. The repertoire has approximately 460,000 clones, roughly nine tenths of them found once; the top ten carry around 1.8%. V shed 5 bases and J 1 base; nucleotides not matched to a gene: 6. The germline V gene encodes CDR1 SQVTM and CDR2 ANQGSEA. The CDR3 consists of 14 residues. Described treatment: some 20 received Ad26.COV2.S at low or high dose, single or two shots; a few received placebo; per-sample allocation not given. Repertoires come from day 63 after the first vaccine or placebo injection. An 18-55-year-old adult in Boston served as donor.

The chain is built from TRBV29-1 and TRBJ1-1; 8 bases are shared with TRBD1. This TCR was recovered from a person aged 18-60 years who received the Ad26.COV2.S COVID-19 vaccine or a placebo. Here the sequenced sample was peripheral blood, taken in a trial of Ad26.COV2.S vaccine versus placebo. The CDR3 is CSVRTGKGNTEAFF. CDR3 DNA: TGCAGCGTTCGGACAGGGAAAGGGAACACTGAAGCTTTCTTT.